This T cell receptor (beta chain) was obtained from a study of blood T cell repertoires in COVID-19. Repertoires were generated with immunoSEQ multiplex PCR, while TCRdb's copy carries only in-frame clones and drops some. The sample includes 200,000 or so clones, 81% seen only once; the top ten take 12%. The CDR3 contains 11 residues. Per germline, CDR1 KGHSH and CDR2 LQKENI. Trimming shortened V by 3 bases and J by 8 bases, and 7 bases separated the two germline ends. This clone occurred a few times. V and J are TRBV18 and TRBJ1-2; D uncertain. Sequencing was carried out using peripheral blood. The TCR sequence derives from a woman of 80 years or more with COVID-19, enrolled during active disease. The CDR3 sequence: CASSPGDGYTF. The CDR3 DNA follows: TGTGCCAGCTCACCGGGAGACGGCTACACCTTC. Full variable domain (rest looked up from reference TRBV18 and TRBJ1-2): NAGVMQNPRHLVRRRGQEARLRCSPMKGHSHVYWYRQLPEEGLKFMVYLQKENIIDESGMPKERFSAEFPKEGPSILRIQQVVRGDSAAYFCASSPGDGYTFGSGTRLTVV.